This TCR beta chain was sequenced in a study of blood T cell repertoires in COVID-19. Study at large: Whether acute or convalescent, the COVID-19 samples came from the United States, Italy and Spain. T cells, B-cell-depleted T cells, or PBMCs provided the cDNA or gDNA that served as material.

The ends lost 1 base at V and 8 bases at J; junction bases unmatched: 8. CDR1 and CDR2 from the germline V gene are MGHRA and YSYEKL. The CDR3 consists of 16 residues. The table came from immunoSEQ multiplex PCR; TCRdb's copy has only in-frame clones and leaves some out. In the table there are about 290,000 clones, roughly 80% of which are singletons. The clonotype originates from a woman in her forties or fifties with active or convalescent COVID-19. The rearrangement uses TRBV4-1 and TRBJ2-1, with 10 positions matching TRBD2. Sequenced sample: peripheral blood. DNA of the CDR3: TGCGCCAGCAGCCAAGGACCGGGACTAGCGATCGATGAGCAGTTCTTC. Amino acid sequence: CASSQGPGLAIDEQFF.